The clone carrying this T cell receptor beta chain was detected many times. Its antigen is as yet unknown. The data derive from a study of identical twins. Study-level results: Fewer insertions characterized abundant cord blood beta clonotypes, whereas memory repertoires showed none.

TCRdb re-derived calls from the 5' RACE reads in MiXCR, one entry per CDR3 protein. The table records some 710,000 distinct CDR3 sequences, 6% to 6.5% of them present only once. The CDR3 covers 14 residues. V was shortened by 1 base and J by 2 bases, with 6 bases between the two germline ends. Germline-derived CDR1 and CDR2 are LGHNA and YSLEER. The J gene is TRBJ1-3, the V gene TRBV4-3; D unclear. The sequence came from a man aged 18 to 30 in good health. The sequenced sample consisted of naive T cells sorted from blood. CDR3 region: CASSQGTAGNTIYF. In DNA form, the CDR3 reads TGCGCCAGCAGCCAAGGGACGGCTGGAAACACCATATATTTT.